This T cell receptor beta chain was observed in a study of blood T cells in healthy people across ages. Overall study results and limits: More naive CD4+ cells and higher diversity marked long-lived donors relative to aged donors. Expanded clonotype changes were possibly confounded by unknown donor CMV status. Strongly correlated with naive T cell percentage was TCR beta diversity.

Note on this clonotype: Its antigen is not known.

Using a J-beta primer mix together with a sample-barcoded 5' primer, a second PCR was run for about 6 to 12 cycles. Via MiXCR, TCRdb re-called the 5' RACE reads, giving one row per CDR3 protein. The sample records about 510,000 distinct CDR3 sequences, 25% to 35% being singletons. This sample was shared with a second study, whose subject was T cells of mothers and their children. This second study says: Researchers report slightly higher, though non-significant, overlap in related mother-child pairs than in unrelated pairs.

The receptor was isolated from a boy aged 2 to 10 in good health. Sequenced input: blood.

CDR3 nucleotide sequence: TGTGCCAGCAGCCAAGAAGTGGGGCGGGACAGCTCCTACAATGAGCAGTTCTTC. This translates into CASSQEVGRDSSYNEQFF. V usage is TRBV4-2 and J usage is TRBJ2-1, with D tentatively TRBD1 (7 bases). V shed 0 bases and J shed 0 bases, with 15 bases lying between them. Germline V gene sequence: CDR1 LGHNA, CDR2 YNFKEQ. The length of the CDR3 is 18 residues.